The present entry profiles one T cell receptor (beta chain) with its context. A J-beta primer mix and a sample-barcoded 5' primer were used in a second PCR of roughly 6 to 11 cycles. TCRdb redid the calling of the 5' RACE reads with MiXCR, one entry per CDR3 protein. This sample has fewer than 2,000,000 distinct CDR3 sequences; roughly 43% occur once, and the top ten carry more than 20%. The data belong to a study of blood T cells in healthy people across ages. Trimming took 1 base from V and 5 from J, leaving 11 bases between them. CDR3 length: 14 amino acids. CDR1 and CDR2 (germline): SGHTA, FQGNSA.

The TCR originated in a human donor in good health. The gene calls are TRBV7-2 and TRBJ1-1; D gene ambiguous. Sequenced: blood. The DNA of the CDR3 is TGTGCCAGCAGCTTAGGGCCCCTCCCGACTGAAGCTTTCTTT. It yields the protein CASSLGPLPTEAFF.